This TCR beta chain appears in the sequencing data of a study of T cell repertoires in cytomegalovirus infection. Study-level background: Public signatures in TCR beta pointed to CMV infection and matching HLA type.

With regard to this clonotype: Antigen unknown.

A single record per CDR3 protein comes from TCRdb applying MiXCR to the reads. The profile covers roughly 640,000 distinct CDR3 sequences, with roughly a quarter appearing a single time and 6.5% to 10% taken by the ten largest. Trimming cost V 4 bases and J 3 bases, with 13 bases left between them. The germline V gene encodes CDR1 SQVTM and CDR2 ANQGSEA. This CDR3 is 14 amino acids long. General observations from the study: The cumulative frequency of public TCR beta families identified carriers of CMV plus the relevant HLA.

This chain connects TRBV29-1 to TRBJ2-1; D perhaps matches TRBD2 (6 bases). Sample: CD8+ T cells from PBMCs. The clonotype comes from a human donor in good health (CMV status not recorded). Some clones in this sample may be carry-over from other donors' samples. The CDR3 nucleotides read TGCAGCGTTGGGGCTGGGGGGAACTACAATGAGCAGTTCTTC. It translates to CSVGAGGNYNEQFF.